The clone carrying this TCR beta chain was seen repeatedly, ten times or more. Time point noted: before trial treatment. The donors' regimen was nivolumab, ipilimumab, aspirin, low-dose cyclophosphamide and low-dose radiotherapy. Advanced solid tumors lacking tumor-infiltrating lymphocytes were present in eligible patients. This sample is drawn from a study of low-dose radiotherapy and immunotherapy resistance in tumors. Whole-study context: Oral aspirin 300 mg was taken by patients daily for four cycles from cycle 1 day 1.

Alpha- and beta-chain coverage of first-strand cDNA came from TRAV- and TRBV-specific primers. The PCR that amplified TCRs ran for roughly 20 cycles, relying on a constant-region primer and a V-primer adapter. TCRdb used MiXCR to reprocess the reads, holding one entry per CDR3 protein. The sample has more than 85,000 distinct CDR3 sequences; 8% to 10% are singletons. This CDR3 has 14 residues. Germline V gene sequence: CDR1 SGHNT, CDR2 YYREEE (reference sequence). Trimming pared 1 base from V and 3 bases from J, leaving 10 bases between. Sequencing was performed on PBMCs, taken before treatment. The source is a male donor with prostate cancer. This chain uses TRBV5-4 with TRBJ2-5; no clear D. For the CDR3, the DNA is TGTGCCAGCAGCTTGCTGTCTAGAGAAGAGACCCAGTACTTC. Its translation: CASSLLSREETQYF.